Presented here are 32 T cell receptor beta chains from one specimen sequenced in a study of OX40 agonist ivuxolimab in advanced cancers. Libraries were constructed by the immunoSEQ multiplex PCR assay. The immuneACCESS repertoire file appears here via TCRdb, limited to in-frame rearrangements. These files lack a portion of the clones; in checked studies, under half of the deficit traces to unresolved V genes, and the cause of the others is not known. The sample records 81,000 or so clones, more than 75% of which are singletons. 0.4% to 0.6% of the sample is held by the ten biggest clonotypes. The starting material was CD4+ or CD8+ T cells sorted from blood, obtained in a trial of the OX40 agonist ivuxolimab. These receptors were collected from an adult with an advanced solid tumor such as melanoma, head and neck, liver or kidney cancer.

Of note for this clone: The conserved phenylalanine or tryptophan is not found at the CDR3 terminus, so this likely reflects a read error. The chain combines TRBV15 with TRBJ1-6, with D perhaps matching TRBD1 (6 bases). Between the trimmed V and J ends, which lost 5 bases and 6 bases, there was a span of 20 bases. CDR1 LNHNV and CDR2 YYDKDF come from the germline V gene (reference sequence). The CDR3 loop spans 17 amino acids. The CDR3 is CATSRGAGGSFNSPLHL. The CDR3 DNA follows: TGTGCCACCAGCCGGGGAGCGGGGGGCTCTTTTAATTCACCCCTCCACCTT.

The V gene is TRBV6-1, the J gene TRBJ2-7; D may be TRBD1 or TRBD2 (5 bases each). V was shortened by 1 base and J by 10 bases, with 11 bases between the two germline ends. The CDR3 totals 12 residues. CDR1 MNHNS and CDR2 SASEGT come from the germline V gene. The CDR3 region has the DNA TGTGCCAGCAGTGAAGGAACTAGGGGACAGTACTTC. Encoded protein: CASSEGTRGQYF.

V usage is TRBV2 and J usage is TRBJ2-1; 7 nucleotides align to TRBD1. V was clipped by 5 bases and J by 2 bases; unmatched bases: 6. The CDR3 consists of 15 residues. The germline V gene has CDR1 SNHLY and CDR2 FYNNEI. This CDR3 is CASSTDRAPYNEQFF. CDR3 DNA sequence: TGTGCCAGCAGTACAGACAGGGCCCCCTACAATGAGCAGTTCTTC. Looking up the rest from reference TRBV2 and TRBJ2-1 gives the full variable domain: EPEVTQTPSHQVTQMGQEVILRCVPISNHLYFYWYRQILGQKVEFLVSFYNNEISEKSEIFDDQFSVERPDGSNFTLKIRSTKLEDSAMYFCASSTDRAPYNEQFFGPGTRLTVL.

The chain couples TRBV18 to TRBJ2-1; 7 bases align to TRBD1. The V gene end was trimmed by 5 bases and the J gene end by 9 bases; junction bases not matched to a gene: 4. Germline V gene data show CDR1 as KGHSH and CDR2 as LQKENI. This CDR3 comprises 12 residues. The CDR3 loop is CASSRDSFEQFF. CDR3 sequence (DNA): TGTGCCAGCTCAAGGGACAGTTTTGAGCAGTTCTTC.

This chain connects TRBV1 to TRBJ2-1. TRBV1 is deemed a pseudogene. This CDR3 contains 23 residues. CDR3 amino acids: CTSSHNPNGPLVGRHRQNNEQFF. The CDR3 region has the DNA TGCACCAGCAGCCATAACCCCAACGGCCCCCTAGTGGGTAGACACCGCCAAAACAATGAGCAGTTCTTC.

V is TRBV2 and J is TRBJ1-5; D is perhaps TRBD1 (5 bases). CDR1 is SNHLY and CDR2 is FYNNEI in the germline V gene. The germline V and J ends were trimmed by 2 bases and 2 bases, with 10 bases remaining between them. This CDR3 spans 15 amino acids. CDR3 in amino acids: CASSERGGGNQPQHF. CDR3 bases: TGTGCCAGCAGTGAACGGGGCGGTGGCAATCAGCCCCAGCATTTT. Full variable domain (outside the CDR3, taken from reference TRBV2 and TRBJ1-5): EPEVTQTPSHQVTQMGQEVILRCVPISNHLYFYWYRQILGQKVEFLVSFYNNEISEKSEIFDDQFSVERPDGSNFTLKIRSTKLEDSAMYFCASSERGGGNQPQHFGDGTRLSIL.

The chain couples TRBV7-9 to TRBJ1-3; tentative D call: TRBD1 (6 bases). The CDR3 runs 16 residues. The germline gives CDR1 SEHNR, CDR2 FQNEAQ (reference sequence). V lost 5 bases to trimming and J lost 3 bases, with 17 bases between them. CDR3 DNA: TGTGCCAGCAGCACCGGCCCGGGGGCAAATGGAAACACCATATATTTT. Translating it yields CASSTGPGANGNTIYF.

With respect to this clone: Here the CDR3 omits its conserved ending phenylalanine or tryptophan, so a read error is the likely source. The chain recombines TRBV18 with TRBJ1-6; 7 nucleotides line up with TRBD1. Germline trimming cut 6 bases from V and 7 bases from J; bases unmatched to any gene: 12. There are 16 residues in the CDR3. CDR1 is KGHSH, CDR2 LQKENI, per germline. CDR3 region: CASSAGGSGLNSPLHL. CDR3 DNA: TGTGCCAGCTCCGCAGGGGGGTCGGGGTTAAATTCACCCCTCCACCTT.

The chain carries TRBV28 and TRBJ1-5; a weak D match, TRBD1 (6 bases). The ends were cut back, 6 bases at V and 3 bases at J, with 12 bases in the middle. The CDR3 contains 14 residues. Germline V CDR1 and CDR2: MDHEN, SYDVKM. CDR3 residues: CASRGGGTNQPQHF. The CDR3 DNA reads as TGTGCCAGCAGAGGGGGGGGTACCAATCAGCCCCAGCATTTT.

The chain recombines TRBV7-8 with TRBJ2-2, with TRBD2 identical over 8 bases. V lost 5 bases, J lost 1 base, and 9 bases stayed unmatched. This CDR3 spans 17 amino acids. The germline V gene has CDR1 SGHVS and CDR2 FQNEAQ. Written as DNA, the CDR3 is TGTGCCAGCAGCCCCAGGGGACTAGGGATGAACACCGGGGAGCTGTTTTTT. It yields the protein CASSPRGLGMNTGELFF.

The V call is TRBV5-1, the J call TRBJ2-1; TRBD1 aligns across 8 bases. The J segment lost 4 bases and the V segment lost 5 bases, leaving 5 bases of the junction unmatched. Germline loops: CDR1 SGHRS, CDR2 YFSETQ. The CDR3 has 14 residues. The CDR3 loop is CASSVGQEYNEQFF. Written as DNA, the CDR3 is TGCGCCAGCAGTGTGGGACAGGAGTACAATGAGCAGTTCTTC. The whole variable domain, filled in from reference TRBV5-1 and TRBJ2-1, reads KAGVTQTPRYLIKTRGQQVTLSCSPISGHRSVSWYQQTPGQGLQFLFEYFSETQRNKGNFPGRFSGRQFSNSRSEMNVSTLELGDSALYLCASSVGQEYNEQFFGPGTRLTVL.

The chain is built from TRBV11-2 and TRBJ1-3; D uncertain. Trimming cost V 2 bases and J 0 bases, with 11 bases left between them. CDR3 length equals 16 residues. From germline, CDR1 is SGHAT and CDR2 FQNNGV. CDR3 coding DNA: TGTGCCAGCAGCTTACTGGACGGTAGCTCTGGAAACACCATATATTTT. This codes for CASSLLDGSSGNTIYF. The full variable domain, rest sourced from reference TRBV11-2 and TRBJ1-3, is EAGVAQSPRYKIIEKRQSVAFWCNPISGHATLYWYQQILGQGPKLLIQFQNNGVVDDSQLPKDRFSAERLKGVDSTLKIQPAKLEDSAVYLCASSLLDGSSGNTIYFGEGSWLTVV.

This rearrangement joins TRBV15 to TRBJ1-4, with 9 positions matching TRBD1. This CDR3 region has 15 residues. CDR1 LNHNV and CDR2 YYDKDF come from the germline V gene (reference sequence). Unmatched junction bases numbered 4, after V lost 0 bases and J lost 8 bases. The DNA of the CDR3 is TGTGCCACCAGCAGAGATGGGACAGGGAACGAAAAACTGTTTTTT. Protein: CATSRDGTGNEKLFF.

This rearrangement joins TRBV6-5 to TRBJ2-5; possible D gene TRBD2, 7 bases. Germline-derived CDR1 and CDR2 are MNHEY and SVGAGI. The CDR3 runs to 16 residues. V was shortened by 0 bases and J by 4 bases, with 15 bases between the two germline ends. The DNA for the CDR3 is TGTGCCAGCAGTTACTCGGGTGGGGGGGCGAGAGAGACCCAGTACTTC. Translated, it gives CASSYSGGGARETQYF.

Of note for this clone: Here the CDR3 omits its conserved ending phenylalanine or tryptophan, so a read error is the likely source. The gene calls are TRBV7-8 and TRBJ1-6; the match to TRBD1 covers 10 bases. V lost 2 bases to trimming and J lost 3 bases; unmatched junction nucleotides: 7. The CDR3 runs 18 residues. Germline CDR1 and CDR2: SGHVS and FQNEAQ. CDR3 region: CASSLRGTGANYNSPLHL. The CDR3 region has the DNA TGTGCCAGCAGCTTAAGAGGGACAGGGGCTAACTATAATTCACCCCTCCACCTT.

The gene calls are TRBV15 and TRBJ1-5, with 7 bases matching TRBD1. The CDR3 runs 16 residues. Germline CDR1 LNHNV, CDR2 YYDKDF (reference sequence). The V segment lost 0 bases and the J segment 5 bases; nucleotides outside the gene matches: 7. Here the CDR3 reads CATSRDNRGEHQPQHF. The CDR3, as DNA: TGTGCCACCAGCAGAGATAACAGGGGCGAGCATCAGCCCCAGCATTTT.

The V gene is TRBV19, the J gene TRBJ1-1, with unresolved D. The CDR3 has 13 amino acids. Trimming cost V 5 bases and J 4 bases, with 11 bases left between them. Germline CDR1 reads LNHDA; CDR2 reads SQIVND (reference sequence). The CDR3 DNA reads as TGTGCCAGTAGTGACTCCATAGCCACTGAAGCTTTCTTT. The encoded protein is CASSDSIATEAFF.

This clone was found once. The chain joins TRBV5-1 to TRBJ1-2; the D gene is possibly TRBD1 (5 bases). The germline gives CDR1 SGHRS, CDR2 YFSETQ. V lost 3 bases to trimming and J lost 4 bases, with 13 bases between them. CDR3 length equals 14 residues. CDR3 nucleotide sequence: TGCGCCAGCAGCTCCAGGACTGGGGGCTATGGCTACACCTTC. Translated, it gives CASSSRTGGYGYTF.

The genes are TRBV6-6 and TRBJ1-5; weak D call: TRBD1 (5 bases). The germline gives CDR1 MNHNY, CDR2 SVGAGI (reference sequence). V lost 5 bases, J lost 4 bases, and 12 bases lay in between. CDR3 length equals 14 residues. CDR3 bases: TGTGCCAGCAGTGGACAAGCCCTAAATCAGCCCCAGCATTTT. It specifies CASSGQALNQPQHF.

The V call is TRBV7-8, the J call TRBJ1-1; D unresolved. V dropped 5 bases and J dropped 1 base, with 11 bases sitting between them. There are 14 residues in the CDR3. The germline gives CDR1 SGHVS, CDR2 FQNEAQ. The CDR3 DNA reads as TGTGCCAGCAGCCCCCGGACGGGGAACACTGAAGCTTTCTTT. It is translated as CASSPRTGNTEAFF.

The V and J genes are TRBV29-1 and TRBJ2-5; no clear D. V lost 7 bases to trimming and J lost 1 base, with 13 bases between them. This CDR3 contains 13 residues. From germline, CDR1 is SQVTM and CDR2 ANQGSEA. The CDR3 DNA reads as TGCAGCGCTGAGGATCCAGTCCAAGAGACCCAGTACTTC. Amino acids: CSAEDPVQETQYF.

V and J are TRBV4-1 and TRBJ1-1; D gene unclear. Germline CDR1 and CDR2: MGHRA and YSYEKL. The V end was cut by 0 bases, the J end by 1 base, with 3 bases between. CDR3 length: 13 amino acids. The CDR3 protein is CASSQDRNTEAFF. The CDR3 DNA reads TGCGCCAGCAGCCAAGATCGGAACACTGAAGCTTTCTTT.

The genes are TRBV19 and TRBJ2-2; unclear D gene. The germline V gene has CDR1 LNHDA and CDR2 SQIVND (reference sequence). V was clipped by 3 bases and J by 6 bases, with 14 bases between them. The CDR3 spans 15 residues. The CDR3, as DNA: TGTGCCAGTAGTATTTATGACTCTATCGCCGGGGAGCTGTTTTTT. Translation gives CASSIYDSIAGELFF.

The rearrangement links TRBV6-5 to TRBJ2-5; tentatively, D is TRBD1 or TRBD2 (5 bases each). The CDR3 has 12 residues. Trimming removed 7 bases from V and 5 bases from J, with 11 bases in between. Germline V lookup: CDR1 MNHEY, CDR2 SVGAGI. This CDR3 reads CASKRGGETQYF. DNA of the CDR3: TGTGCCAGCAAAAGGGGCGGGGAGACCCAGTACTTC.

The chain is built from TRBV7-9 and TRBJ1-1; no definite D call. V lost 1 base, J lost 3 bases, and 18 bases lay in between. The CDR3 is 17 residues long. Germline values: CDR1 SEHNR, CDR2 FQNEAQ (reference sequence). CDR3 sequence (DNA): TGTGCCAGCAGCTTAGGGACGTCTGCGAACGTGGACACTGAAGCTTTCTTT. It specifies CASSLGTSANVDTEAFF.

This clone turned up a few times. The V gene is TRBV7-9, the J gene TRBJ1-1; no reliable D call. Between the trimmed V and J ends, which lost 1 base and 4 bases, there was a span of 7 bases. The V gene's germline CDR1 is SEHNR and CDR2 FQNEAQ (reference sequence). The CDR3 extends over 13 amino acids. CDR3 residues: CASSLEGGTEAFF. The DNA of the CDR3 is TGTGCCAGCAGCTTAGAGGGTGGCACTGAAGCTTTCTTT.

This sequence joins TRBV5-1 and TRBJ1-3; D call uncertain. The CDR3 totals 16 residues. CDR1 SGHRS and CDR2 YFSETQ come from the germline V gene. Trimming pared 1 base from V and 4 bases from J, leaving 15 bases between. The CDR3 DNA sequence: TGCGCCAGCAGCTTGTTTGTTAGTGCTAAGGGAAACACCATATATTTT. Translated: CASSLFVSAKGNTIYF.

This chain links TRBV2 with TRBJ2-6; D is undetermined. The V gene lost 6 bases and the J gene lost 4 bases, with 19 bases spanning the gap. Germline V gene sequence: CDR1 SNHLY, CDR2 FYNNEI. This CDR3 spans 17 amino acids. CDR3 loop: CASRTSAGLAGANVLTF. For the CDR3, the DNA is TGTGCCAGCAGGACCTCGGCTGGGCTCGCCGGGGCCAACGTCCTGACTTTC. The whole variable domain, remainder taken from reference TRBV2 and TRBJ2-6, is EPEVTQTPSHQVTQMGQEVILRCVPISNHLYFYWYRQILGQKVEFLVSFYNNEISEKSEIFDDQFSVERPDGSNFTLKIRSTKLEDSAMYFCASRTSAGLAGANVLTFGAGSRLTVL.

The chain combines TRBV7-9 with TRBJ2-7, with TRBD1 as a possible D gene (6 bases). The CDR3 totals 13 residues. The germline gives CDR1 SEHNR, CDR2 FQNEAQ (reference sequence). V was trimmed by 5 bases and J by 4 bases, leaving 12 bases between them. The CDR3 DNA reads TGTGCCAGCAGCCCCTGGACAGCTTACGAGCAGTACTTC. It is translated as CASSPWTAYEQYF.

The CDR3 is CAIRTTGVGEAFF. The CDR3 bases are TGTGCCATAAGGACAACAGGGGTGGGTGAAGCTTTCTTT. The chain employs TRBV6-1 and TRBJ1-1; 7 positions agree with TRBD1. Per germline, CDR1 MNHNS and CDR2 SASEGT. The CDR3 is 13 amino acids. Trimming took 10 bases from V and 7 from J; bases not matched to a gene: 12.

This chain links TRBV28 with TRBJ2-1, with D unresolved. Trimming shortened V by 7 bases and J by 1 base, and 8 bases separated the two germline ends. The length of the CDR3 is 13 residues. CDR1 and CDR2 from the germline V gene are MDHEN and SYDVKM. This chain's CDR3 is CASIEESYNEQFF. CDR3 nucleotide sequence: TGTGCCAGCATAGAGGAATCCTACAATGAGCAGTTCTTC.

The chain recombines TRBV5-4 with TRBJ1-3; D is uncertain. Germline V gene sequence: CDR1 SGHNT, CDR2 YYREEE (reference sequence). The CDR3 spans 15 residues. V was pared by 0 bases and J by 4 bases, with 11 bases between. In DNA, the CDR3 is TGTGCCAGCAGCTTGGACGCACCCGGAGGAAACACCATATATTTT. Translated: CASSLDAPGGNTIYF.